Each of the 32 T cell receptor beta chains below was sequenced from the same sample in a study of T cells in Graves' hyperthyroidism and ophthalmopathy. Using RNA transcripts as the source, TCR beta CDR3 regions were amplified. An initial round of RT-PCR targeting the TCR CDR3 relied on the HTBI primer set. TCRdb re-derived calls from the multiplex PCR reads in MiXCR, one entry per CDR3 protein. Counted here are about 290,000 distinct CDR3 sequences, 15% to 20% occurring once; the ten biggest clones make up roughly 33%. The sample comprised blood. The receptors originated from a man aged 25 to 40 with Graves' hyperthyroidism.

This rearrangement joins TRBV10-2 to TRBJ2-1; TRBD2 might be the D (5 bases). Trimming shortened V by 5 bases and J by 4 bases, and 12 bases separated the two germline ends. CDR1 is WSHSY and CDR2 is SAAADI in the germline V gene. The CDR3 contains 14 residues. CDR3 region: CASSNREPYNEQFF. The DNA for the CDR3 is TGCGCCAGCAGTAATCGGGAACCATACAATGAGCAGTTCTTC.

Only a few counts were recorded for this clonotype. The V and J genes are TRBV5-1 and TRBJ2-5, with D possibly TRBD2 on 5 matching bases. The CDR3 is made up of 16 amino acids. Germline loops: CDR1 SGHRS, CDR2 YFSETQ. V lost 6 bases and J lost 2, with 20 bases in between. The CDR3 nucleotides read TGCGCCAGCACTCCCGGGAACGGGCCCGCACAAGAGACCCAGTACTTC. As protein: CASTPGNGPAQETQYF.

This clonotype showed up many times. The rearrangement joins TRBV20-1 to TRBJ1-2, with D perhaps TRBD1 (6 bases). There are 13 residues in the CDR3. With 4 bases removed from V and 4 bases from J, the gap between germline ends came to 13 bases. Germline loops: CDR1 DFQATT, CDR2 SNEGSKA (reference sequence). The CDR3: CSATGQFFYGYTF. The CDR3 DNA sequence: TGCAGTGCTACAGGACAGTTCTTCTATGGCTACACCTTC.

This chain uses TRBV3-1 with TRBJ2-3; 9 bases map to TRBD1. The J segment lost 0 bases and the V segment lost 1 base, leaving 5 bases of the junction unmatched. CDR3 size: 17 residues. The germline V gene encodes CDR1 LGHDT and CDR2 YNNKEL (reference sequence). CDR3 region: CASSQGDRETSTDTQYF. The CDR3 DNA is TGTGCCAGCAGCCAAGGGGACAGGGAAACTAGCACAGATACGCAGTATTTT.

This chain connects TRBV19 to TRBJ1-1, with TRBD1 as a possible D gene (6 bases). This CDR3 region has 12 residues. Germline lookup yields CDR1 LNHDA and CDR2 SQIVND (reference sequence). Trimming pared 8 bases from V and 2 bases from J, leaving 9 bases between. The CDR3 DNA reads TGTGCCAGTGGACAGCGAAACACTGAAGCTTTCTTT. It yields the protein CASGQRNTEAFF.

The V and J genes are TRBV5-6 and TRBJ2-1, with 10 bases aligning to TRBD1. This CDR3 spans 14 amino acids. Germline values: CDR1 SGHDT, CDR2 YYEEEE. V dropped 4 bases and J dropped 10; count of bases not matched to a gene: 8. In nucleotides, the CDR3 is TGTGCCAGCAGCCACGGGACAGGGGAAAGGGAGCAGTTCTTC. As protein: CASSHGTGEREQFF.

The chain uses TRBV19 and TRBJ1-6; possible D gene TRBD1, 5 bases. The CDR3 runs 15 residues. The germline gives CDR1 LNHDA, CDR2 SQIVND (reference sequence). Trimming removed 5 bases at V and 9 bases at J, with 17 bases between. As DNA, the CDR3 is TGTGCCAGTAGTCCGTGGGACCCCGGGACTTCACCCCTCCACTTT. Translated, it gives CASSPWDPGTSPLHF. The complete variable domain, with remaining parts taken from reference TRBV19 and TRBJ1-6, reads DGGITQSPKYLFRKEGQNVTLSCEQNLNHDAMYWYRQDPGQGLRLIYYSQIVNDFQKGDIAEGYSVSREKKESFPLTVTSAQKNPTAFYLCASSPWDPGTSPLHFGNGTRLTVT.

This clonotype has only a few counts. The gene calls are TRBV19 and TRBJ2-2; no clear D. The CDR3 covers 13 residues. Germline-derived CDR1 and CDR2 are LNHDA and SQIVND (reference sequence). Trimming stripped 7 bases from V and 0 bases from J, with 6 bases between. The CDR3 bases are TGTGCCAGTAAGGGCGCGAACACCGGGGAGCTGTTTTTT. Translation: CASKGANTGELFF.

This clonotype showed up just a few times. V gene TRBV27 combines with J gene TRBJ2-2; D is ambiguous. Germline V lookup: CDR1 MNHEY, CDR2 SMNVEV (reference sequence). The CDR3 spans 13 residues. The V end was cut by 2 bases, the J end by 6 bases, with 7 bases between. DNA for the CDR3: TGTGCCAGCAGTTTACGCGTTTCCGGGGAGCTGTTTTTT. This codes for CASSLRVSGELFF.

This clonotype was found a few times. V usage is TRBV7-9 and J usage is TRBJ2-1; D remains ambiguous. Trimming took off 10 bases at V and 3 bases at J, with 7 bases between the two ends. The CDR3 has 11 residues. The germline V gene has CDR1 SEHNR and CDR2 FQNEAQ (reference sequence). The CDR3 DNA follows: TGTGCCATCGAGCGCTACAATGAGCAGTTCTTC. Amino acid sequence: CAIERYNEQFF. The whole variable domain, filled in from reference TRBV7-9 and TRBJ2-1, reads DTGVSQNPRHKITKRGQNVTFRCDPISEHNRLYWYRQTLGQGPEFLTYFQNEAQLEKSRLLSDRFSAERPKGSFSTLEIQRTEQGDSAMYLCAIERYNEQFFGPGTRLTVL.

This clonotype was counted ten times or more. This chain joins TRBV2 and TRBJ1-2; D gene unclear. CDR1 and CDR2 (germline): SNHLY, FYNNEI. The CDR3 is made up of 13 amino acids. V was pared by 7 bases and J by 4 bases, with 13 bases between. CDR3 coding DNA: TGTGCCAGCAAAAGGGTGGTTAGCTATGGCTACACCTTC. Its protein product is CASKRVVSYGYTF.

This clonotype was observed many times. The chain uses TRBV6-1 and TRBJ2-7; 7 bases map to TRBD1. Germline CDR1 reads MNHNS; CDR2 reads SASEGT. The CDR3 loop spans 14 amino acids. V shed 6 bases, J shed 3 bases, and the junction held 8 bases outside the gene matches. CDR3 in amino acids: CASSPGTDFYEQYF. The CDR3 nucleotides are TGTGCCAGCAGCCCCGGGACAGACTTCTACGAGCAGTACTTC.

The CDR3 spells CASSVEVGTQYF. The CDR3 nucleotides are TGTGCCAGCAGCGTAGAGGTCGGGACGCAGTATTTT. The V and J genes are TRBV9 and TRBJ2-3; D remains unclear. Between the trimmed V and J ends, which lost 0 bases and 9 bases, there was a span of 8 bases. CDR1 is SGDLS and CDR2 is YYNGEE in the germline V gene. The CDR3 length is 12 residues.

This clonotype was seen a handful of times. The gene calls are TRBV29-1 and TRBJ1-1, with 7 nucleotides matching TRBD1. CDR1 and CDR2 (germline): SQVTM, ANQGSEA. The ends lost 7 bases at V and 0 bases at J; junction bases unmatched: 14. There are 16 residues in the CDR3. As DNA, the CDR3 is TGCAGCGCTAGTAAAGCCGCCGGGACAGTGAACACTGAAGCTTTCTTT. It yields the protein CSASKAAGTVNTEAFF.

V usage is TRBV5-4 and J usage is TRBJ1-5, with D maybe TRBD1 (5 bases). Trimming pared 5 bases from V and 7 bases from J, leaving 16 bases between. Germline CDR1 is SGHNT and CDR2 is YYREEE (reference sequence). This CDR3 comprises 14 residues. CDR3 sequence: CASSSGPRGQPQHF. DNA of the CDR3: TGTGCCAGCAGTTCAGGCCCTAGGGGACAGCCCCAGCATTTT.

The genes are TRBV20-1 and TRBJ1-2; the D is unclear. Germline values: CDR1 DFQATT, CDR2 SNEGSKA (reference sequence). This CDR3 is 12 amino acids long. The V and J ends lost 0 bases and 4 bases respectively, with 6 bases between them. The CDR3 nucleotides are TGCAGTGCTAGAGAACAGATCTATGGCTACACCTTC. As protein: CSAREQIYGYTF.

This clonotype was detected a few times. The rearrangement links TRBV18 to TRBJ2-3, with D possibly being TRBD2 (6 bases). The CDR3 has 15 amino acids. Germline CDR1 is KGHSH and CDR2 is LQKENI. Trimming cost V 0 bases and J 4 bases, with 11 bases left between them. The chain's CDR3 is CASSPPSGEADTQYF. The DNA for the CDR3 is TGTGCCAGCTCACCACCGTCGGGAGAGGCAGATACGCAGTATTTT.

This clonotype was detected many times. This chain joins TRBV11-2 and TRBJ2-3; 9 positions match TRBD1. CDR1 is SGHAT and CDR2 is FQNNGV in the germline V gene. The V gene end was trimmed by 0 bases and the J gene end by 0 bases; junction bases not matched to a gene: 4. This CDR3 contains 17 residues. The CDR3 region has the DNA TGTGCCAGCAGCTTAGACGACAGGGGGTGGAGCACAGATACGCAGTATTTT. This codes for CASSLDDRGWSTDTQYF.

This clonotype was detected many times. The chain links TRBV24-1 to TRBJ2-5; TRBD1 aligns across 7 bases. V was clipped by 4 bases and J by 1 base; unmatched bases: 8. The CDR3 extends over 16 amino acids. CDR1 is KGHDR and CDR2 is SFDVKD in the germline V gene. As DNA, the CDR3 is TGTGCCACCAGTGACCCGACAGGGCCGCTCCAAGAGACCCAGTACTTC. Translation gives CATSDPTGPLQETQYF.

This clonotype was detected ten times or more. The chain recombines TRBV20-1 with TRBJ2-5; 9 positions match TRBD2. CDR1 is DFQATT and CDR2 is SNEGSKA in the germline V gene (reference sequence). Unmatched junction bases numbered 6, after V lost 6 bases and J lost 7 bases. The CDR3 has 12 residues. The CDR3 sequence is CSAPRGLATQYF. CDR3 in DNA: TGCAGTGCCCCGAGGGGACTAGCGACCCAGTACTTC.

This clonotype was seen at least ten times. The chain has TRBV20-1 and TRBJ1-6; D is undetermined. Between the trimmed V and J ends, which lost 5 bases and 5 bases, there was a span of 16 bases. The CDR3 is 15 residues long. Germline CDR1 and CDR2: DFQATT and SNEGSKA (reference sequence). The CDR3 loop is CSAHPGERDNSPLHF. For the CDR3, the DNA is TGCAGTGCTCACCCTGGCGAACGCGATAATTCACCCCTCCACTTT.

This rearrangement joins TRBV11-3 to TRBJ2-1, with unresolved D. The germline V and J ends were trimmed by 4 bases and 3 bases, with 13 bases remaining between them. The germline V gene encodes CDR1 SGHNT and CDR2 YENEEA. The CDR3 spans 15 residues. CDR3 amino acids: CASSSAPAGYNEQFF. Written as DNA, the CDR3 is TGTGCCAGCAGCTCGGCTCCGGCCGGCTACAATGAGCAGTTCTTC. Supplemented by reference TRBV11-3 and TRBJ2-1, the full variable domain reads EAGVVQSPRYKIIEKKQPVAFWCNPISGHNTLYWYLQNLGQGPELLIRYENEEAVDDSQLPKDRFSAERLKGVDSTLKIQPAELGDSAVYLCASSSAPAGYNEQFFGPGTRLTVL.

This clonotype was seen at least ten times. The chain uses TRBV2 and TRBJ2-7; 10 bases line up with TRBD2. The CDR3 contains 16 residues. The junction had 12 bases not matched to a gene; V was cut back by 6 bases and J by 4 bases. Germline V gene sequence: CDR1 SNHLY, CDR2 FYNNEI. CDR3 coding DNA: TGTGCCAGCAGCGGACTAGCGGAAAGGGCGAAATACGAGCAGTACTTC. It codes for CASSGLAERAKYEQYF.

This clonotype was detected a few times. The V and J genes are TRBV5-1 and TRBJ2-7, with TRBD1 as a possible D gene (6 bases). The CDR3 spans 16 residues. With 4 bases removed from V and 6 bases from J, the gap between germline ends came to 23 bases. CDR1 is SGHRS and CDR2 is YFSETQ in the germline V gene. This CDR3 reads CASSAFPDSLPGEQYF. CDR3 sequence (DNA): TGCGCCAGCAGCGCCTTCCCGGACAGCCTACCGGGCGAGCAGTACTTC.

This clonotype was seen ten or more times. This chain joins TRBV6-1 and TRBJ2-1, with TRBD2 matching over 7 bases. Germline assignment: CDR1 MNHNS and CDR2 SASEGT. With 6 bases clipped from V and 6 bases from J, the junction kept 8 bases outside the gene matches. The CDR3 is 14 residues long. DNA of the CDR3: TGTGCCAGCAGCAACGGGAGGAGGGGCAATGAGCAGTTCTTC. It is translated as CASSNGRRGNEQFF.

This clonotype was seen many times. The V and J genes are TRBV10-2 and TRBJ1-1, with 7 bases identical to TRBD1. The V gene end was trimmed by 6 bases and the J gene end by 1 base; junction bases not matched to a gene: 2. The CDR3 has 13 residues. Per germline, CDR1 WSHSY and CDR2 SAAADI. Here the CDR3 reads CASRQGTNTEAFF. The DNA for the CDR3 is TGCGCCAGCAGACAGGGGACGAACACTGAAGCTTTCTTT.

This clonotype was recorded once. Given a much more abundant clone one base away, this may be a read error. The V gene is TRBV28, the J gene TRBJ2-4, with D possibly matching TRBD1 (6 bases). The germline V and J ends were trimmed by 6 bases and 6 bases, with 15 bases remaining between them. Per the germline V gene, CDR1 is MDHEN and CDR2 is SYDVKM. The CDR3 has 14 residues. The CDR3 DNA sequence: TGTGCCAGCAGCATCGTCCGGGACATAAACATTCAGTACTTC. Protein: CASSIVRDINIQYF.

The chain carries TRBV12-3 or TRBV12-4 and TRBJ1-1; possible D gene TRBD1, 5 bases. Trimming took 6 bases from V and 0 from J, leaving 11 bases between them. CDR3 size: 14 residues. Here the CDR3 reads CASRGGPVNTEAFF. CDR3 nucleotides: TGTGCCAGCAGGGGGGGACCCGTGAACACTGAAGCTTTCTTT.

Points on this clonotype: A single base separates this from a much larger clone, so it may be a read error. The CDR3 loop reads CAWSGGHSADTQYF. Written as DNA, the CDR3 is TGTGCCTGGAGTGGCGGCCACTCGGCAGATACGCAGTATTTT. The chain couples TRBV30 to TRBJ2-3; no firm D call. CDR1 GTSNPN and CDR2 SVGIG come from the germline V gene (reference sequence). With 1 base removed from V and 4 bases from J, the gap between germline ends came to 12 bases. The CDR3 loop spans 14 amino acids.

This chain joins TRBV6-5 and TRBJ2-3; tentatively, D is TRBD1 (6 bases). The CDR3 loop spans 13 amino acids. Germline CDR1 and CDR2: MNHEY and SVGAGI. V lost 4 bases and J 4 bases, leaving 9 bases between the germline ends. DNA of the CDR3: TGTGCCAGCAGTTCAGGGGACGCAGATACGCAGTATTTT. This codes for CASSSGDADTQYF.

This clonotype was observed at least ten times. V usage is TRBV7-3 and J usage is TRBJ2-5; D gene uncertain. V shed 5 bases and J shed 5 bases, with 18 bases lying between them. Germline values: CDR1 SGHTA, CDR2 FQGTGA. This CDR3 has 15 residues. The CDR3: CASSQTPSPEETQYF. In DNA, the CDR3 is TGTGCCAGCAGCCAAACCCCTTCTCCTGAGGAGACCCAGTACTTC.

This clonotype has at least ten counts. This chain connects TRBV19 to TRBJ1-2; D remains ambiguous. The germline V gene encodes CDR1 LNHDA and CDR2 SQIVND (reference sequence). The CDR3 sequence is 13 residues long. V lost 7 bases and J 8 bases, leaving 17 bases between the germline ends. In DNA, the CDR3 is TGTGCCAGTACCCGTGGGTCTGGGAACGGCTACACCTTC. Protein: CASTRGSGNGYTF.